The sample holds a few counts of the clone carrying this T cell receptor beta chain. This entry belongs to a study of shared clonotypes between healthy human individuals. CD8 cells classed as naive were CD45RO-negative and positively selected for CCR7, excluding terminally differentiated effector memory CD45RA+ cells. The CDR3 consists of 16 residues. CDR1 SGHTA and CDR2 FQGTGA come from the germline V gene. V was shortened by 5 bases and J by 6 bases, with 20 bases between the two germline ends. Only in-frame clones appear in the TCRdb table, and some are missing; sequencing was by immunoSEQ multiplex PCR. The sample carries some 2 million clones, approximately 95% recorded once.

This clonotype originated in a man aged 18 to 29 in good health. The chain has TRBV7-3 and TRBJ2-1; the D gene is possibly TRBD2 (6 bases). Sequenced: naive CD8+ T cells sorted from blood. This CDR3 reads CASSTGPGTAGNEQFF. The CDR3 DNA follows: TGTGCCAGCAGCACGGGACCGGGGACTGCAGGCAATGAGCAGTTCTTC.